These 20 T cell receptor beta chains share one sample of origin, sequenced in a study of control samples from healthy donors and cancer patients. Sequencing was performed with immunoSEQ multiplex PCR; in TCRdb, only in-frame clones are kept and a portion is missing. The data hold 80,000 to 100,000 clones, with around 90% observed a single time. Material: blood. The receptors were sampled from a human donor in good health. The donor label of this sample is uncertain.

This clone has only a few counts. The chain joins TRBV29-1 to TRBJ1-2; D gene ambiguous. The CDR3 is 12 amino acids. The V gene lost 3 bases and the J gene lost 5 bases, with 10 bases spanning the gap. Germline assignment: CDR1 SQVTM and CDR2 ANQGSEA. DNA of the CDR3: TGCAGCGTTGATCGGGGAGGGTATGGCTACACCTTC. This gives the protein CSVDRGGYGYTF.

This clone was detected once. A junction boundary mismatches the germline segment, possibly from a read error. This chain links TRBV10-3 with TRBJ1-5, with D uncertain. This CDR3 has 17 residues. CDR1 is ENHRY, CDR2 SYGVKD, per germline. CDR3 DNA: TGTGCCATCGGTGAGTCACCTTTGGGCAGTCCCAATCAGCCCCAGCATTTT. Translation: CAIGESPLGSPNQPQHF.

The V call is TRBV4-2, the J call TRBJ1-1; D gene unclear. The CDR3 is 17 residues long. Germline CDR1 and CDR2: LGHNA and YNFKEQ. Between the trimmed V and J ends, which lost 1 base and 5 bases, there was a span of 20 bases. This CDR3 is CASSQGVQRESGTEAFF. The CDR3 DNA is TGTGCCAGCAGCCAAGGCGTTCAGCGGGAGAGTGGGACTGAAGCTTTCTTT.

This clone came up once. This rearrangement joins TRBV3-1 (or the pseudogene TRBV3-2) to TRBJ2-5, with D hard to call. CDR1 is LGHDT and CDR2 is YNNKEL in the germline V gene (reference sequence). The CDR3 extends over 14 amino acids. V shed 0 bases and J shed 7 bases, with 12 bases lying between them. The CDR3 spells CASSQEGGLGTQYF. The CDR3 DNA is TGTGCCAGCAGCCAAGAGGGCGGCCTGGGGACCCAGTACTTC.

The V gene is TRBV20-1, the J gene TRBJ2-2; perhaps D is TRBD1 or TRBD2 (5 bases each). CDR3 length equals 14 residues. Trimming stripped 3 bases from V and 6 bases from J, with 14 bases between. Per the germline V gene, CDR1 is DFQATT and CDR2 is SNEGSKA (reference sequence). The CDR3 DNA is TGCAGTGCTAGTGGCCAGGGAGACGCCGGGGAGCTGTTTTTT. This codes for CSASGQGDAGELFF.

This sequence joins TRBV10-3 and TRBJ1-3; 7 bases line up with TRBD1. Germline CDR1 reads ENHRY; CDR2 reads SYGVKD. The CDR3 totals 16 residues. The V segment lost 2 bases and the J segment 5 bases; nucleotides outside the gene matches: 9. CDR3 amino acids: CAISEGRGELRNTIYF. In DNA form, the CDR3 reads TGTGCCATCAGTGAGGGCAGGGGGGAGTTGAGAAACACCATATATTTT.

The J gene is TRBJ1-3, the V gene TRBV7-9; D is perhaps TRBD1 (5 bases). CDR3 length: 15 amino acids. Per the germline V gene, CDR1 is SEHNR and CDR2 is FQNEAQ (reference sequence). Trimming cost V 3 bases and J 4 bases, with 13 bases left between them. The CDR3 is CASSFRQPGGNTIYF. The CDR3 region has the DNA TGTGCCAGCAGCTTTCGACAGCCGGGAGGAAACACCATATATTTT.

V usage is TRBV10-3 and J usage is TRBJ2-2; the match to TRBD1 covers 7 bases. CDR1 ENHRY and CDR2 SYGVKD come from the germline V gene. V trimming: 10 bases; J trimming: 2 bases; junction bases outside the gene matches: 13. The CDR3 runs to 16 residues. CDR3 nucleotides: TGTGCCACCGCAGTGTTTAGGGACAGAAACACCGGGGAGCTGTTTTTT. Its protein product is CATAVFRDRNTGELFF.

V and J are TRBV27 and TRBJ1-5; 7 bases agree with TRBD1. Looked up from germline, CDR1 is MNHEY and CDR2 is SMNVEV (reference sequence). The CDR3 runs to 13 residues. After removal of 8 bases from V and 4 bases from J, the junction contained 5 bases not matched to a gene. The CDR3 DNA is TGTGCCAGCCGGGACAGCCCTAATCAGCCCCAGCATTTT. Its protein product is CASRDSPNQPQHF.

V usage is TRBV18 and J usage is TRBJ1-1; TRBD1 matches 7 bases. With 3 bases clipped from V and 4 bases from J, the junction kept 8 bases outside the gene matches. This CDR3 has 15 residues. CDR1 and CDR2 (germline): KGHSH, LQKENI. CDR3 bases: TGTGCCAGCTCACCGGGGACAGAGTCCCTCACTGAAGCTTTCTTT. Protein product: CASSPGTESLTEAFF.

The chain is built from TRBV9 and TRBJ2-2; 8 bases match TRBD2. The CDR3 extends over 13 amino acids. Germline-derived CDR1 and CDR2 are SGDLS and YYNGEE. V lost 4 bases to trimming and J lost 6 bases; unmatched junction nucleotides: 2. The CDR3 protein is CASSSGGAGELFF. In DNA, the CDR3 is TGTGCCAGCAGCAGCGGGGGTGCCGGGGAGCTGTTTTTT.

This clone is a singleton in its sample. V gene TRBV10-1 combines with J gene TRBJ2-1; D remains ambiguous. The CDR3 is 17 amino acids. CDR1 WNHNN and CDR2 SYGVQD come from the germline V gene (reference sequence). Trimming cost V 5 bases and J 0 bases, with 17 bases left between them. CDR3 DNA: TGCGCCAGCAGTATGGGCCGGCCCCGGAGCTCCTACAATGAGCAGTTCTTC. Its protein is CASSMGRPRSSYNEQFF.

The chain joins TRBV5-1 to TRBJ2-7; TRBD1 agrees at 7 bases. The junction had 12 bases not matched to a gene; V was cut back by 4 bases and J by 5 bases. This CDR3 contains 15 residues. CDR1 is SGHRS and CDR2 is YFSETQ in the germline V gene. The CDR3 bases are TGCGCCAGCAGCACGGGACAGACGGGTCTCGACGAGCAGTACTTC. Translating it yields CASSTGQTGLDEQYF.

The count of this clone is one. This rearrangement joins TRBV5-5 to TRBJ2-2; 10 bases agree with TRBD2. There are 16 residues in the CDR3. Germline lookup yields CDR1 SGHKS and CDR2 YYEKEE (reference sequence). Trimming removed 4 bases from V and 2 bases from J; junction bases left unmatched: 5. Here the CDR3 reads CASSKGLAENTGELFF. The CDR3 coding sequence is TGTGCCAGCAGCAAAGGACTAGCGGAAAACACCGGGGAGCTGTTTTTT.

CDR3 in DNA: TGTGCCAGCAGGCACCAGGACGGGCGCGCCTACGAGCAGTACTTC. Translated: CASRHQDGRAYEQYF. This chain uses TRBV2 with TRBJ2-7; D unresolved. V lost 6 bases to trimming and J lost 2 bases, with 17 bases between them. Germline V gene lookup returns CDR1 SNHLY and CDR2 FYNNEI. The CDR3 length is 15 residues.

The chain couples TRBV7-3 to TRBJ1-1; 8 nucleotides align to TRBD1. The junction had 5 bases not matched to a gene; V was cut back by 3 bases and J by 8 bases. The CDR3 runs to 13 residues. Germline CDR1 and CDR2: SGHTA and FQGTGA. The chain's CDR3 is CASSLDREQEAFF. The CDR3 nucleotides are TGTGCCAGCAGCTTGGACAGGGAACAAGAAGCTTTCTTT.

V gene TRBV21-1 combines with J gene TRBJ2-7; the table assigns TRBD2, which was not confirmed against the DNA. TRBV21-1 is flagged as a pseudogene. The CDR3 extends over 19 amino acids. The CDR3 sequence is CASSKANHRRTSGGNEQYF. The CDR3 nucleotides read TGTGCCAGCAGCAAAGCCAATCACCGACGGACTAGCGGGGGCAACGAGCAGTACTTC.

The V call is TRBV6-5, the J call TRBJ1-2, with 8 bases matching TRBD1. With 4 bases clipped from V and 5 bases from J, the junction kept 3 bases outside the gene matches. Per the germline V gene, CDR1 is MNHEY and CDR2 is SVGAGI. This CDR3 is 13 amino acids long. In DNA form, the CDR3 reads TGTGCCAGCAGTTCCCGGACAGGGTATGGCTACACCTTC. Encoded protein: CASSSRTGYGYTF.

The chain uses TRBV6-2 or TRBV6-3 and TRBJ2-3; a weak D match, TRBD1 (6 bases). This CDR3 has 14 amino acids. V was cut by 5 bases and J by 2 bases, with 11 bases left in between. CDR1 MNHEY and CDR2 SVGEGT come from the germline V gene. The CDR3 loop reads CASSQGIYTDTQYF. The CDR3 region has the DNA TGTGCCAGCAGTCAGGGGATTTACACAGATACGCAGTATTTT.

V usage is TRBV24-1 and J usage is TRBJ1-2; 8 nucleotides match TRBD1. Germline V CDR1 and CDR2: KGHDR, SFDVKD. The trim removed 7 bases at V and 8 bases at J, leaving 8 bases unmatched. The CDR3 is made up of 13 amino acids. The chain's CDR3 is CATRGTGALGYTF. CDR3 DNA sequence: TGTGCCACCAGGGGGACAGGAGCGCTAGGCTACACCTTC.